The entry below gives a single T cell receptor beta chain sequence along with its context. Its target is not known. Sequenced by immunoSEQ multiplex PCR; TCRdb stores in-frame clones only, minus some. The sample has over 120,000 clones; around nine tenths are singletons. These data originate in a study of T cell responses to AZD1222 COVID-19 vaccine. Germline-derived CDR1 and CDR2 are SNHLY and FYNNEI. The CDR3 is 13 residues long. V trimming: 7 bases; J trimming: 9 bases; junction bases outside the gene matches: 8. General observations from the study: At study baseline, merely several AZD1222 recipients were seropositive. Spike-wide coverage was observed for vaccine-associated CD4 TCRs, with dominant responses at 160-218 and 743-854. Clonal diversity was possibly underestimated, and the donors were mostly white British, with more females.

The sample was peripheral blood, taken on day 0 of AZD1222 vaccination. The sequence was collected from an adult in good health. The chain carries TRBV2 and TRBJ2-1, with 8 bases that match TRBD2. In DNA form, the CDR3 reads TGTGCCAGCAACCCCGGGGGGGTTGGTGAGCAGTTCTTC. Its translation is CASNPGGVGEQFF.